This TCR beta chain was profiled in a study of CD8 T cells in Susac syndrome. An amount of RNA that ranged from roughly 0.5 to 1 ug was reverse transcribed with random hexamers. The authors amplified TCR beta CDR3 across 54 Vbeta and 13 Jbeta using immunoSEQ multiplex PCR. TCRdb recomputed calls from the immunoSEQ multiplex PCR reads with MiXCR, one row per CDR3 protein. Of roughly 130,000 distinct CDR3 sequences in the sample, about 96% are singletons; the top ten hold more than 0.095%. Overall study findings and caveats: The study conceded that relatively few individuals underwent its TCR sequencing and HLA analysis.

The sample holds one count of this clonotype. Its antigen is currently unknown. The V gene end was trimmed by 2 bases and the J gene end by 2 bases; junction bases not matched to a gene: 0. Germline CDR1 is DFQATT and CDR2 is SNEGSKA (reference sequence). The CDR3 runs 14 residues. The sample was CD4+ T cells from PBMCs. The V gene is TRBV20-1, the J gene TRBJ2-2; the match to TRBD2 covers 9 bases. This receptor was identified in a human donor in good health. CDR3 nucleotides: TGCAGTGCTAGACTAGCGGGAAACACCGGGGAGCTGTTTTTT. This gives the protein CSARLAGNTGELFF.